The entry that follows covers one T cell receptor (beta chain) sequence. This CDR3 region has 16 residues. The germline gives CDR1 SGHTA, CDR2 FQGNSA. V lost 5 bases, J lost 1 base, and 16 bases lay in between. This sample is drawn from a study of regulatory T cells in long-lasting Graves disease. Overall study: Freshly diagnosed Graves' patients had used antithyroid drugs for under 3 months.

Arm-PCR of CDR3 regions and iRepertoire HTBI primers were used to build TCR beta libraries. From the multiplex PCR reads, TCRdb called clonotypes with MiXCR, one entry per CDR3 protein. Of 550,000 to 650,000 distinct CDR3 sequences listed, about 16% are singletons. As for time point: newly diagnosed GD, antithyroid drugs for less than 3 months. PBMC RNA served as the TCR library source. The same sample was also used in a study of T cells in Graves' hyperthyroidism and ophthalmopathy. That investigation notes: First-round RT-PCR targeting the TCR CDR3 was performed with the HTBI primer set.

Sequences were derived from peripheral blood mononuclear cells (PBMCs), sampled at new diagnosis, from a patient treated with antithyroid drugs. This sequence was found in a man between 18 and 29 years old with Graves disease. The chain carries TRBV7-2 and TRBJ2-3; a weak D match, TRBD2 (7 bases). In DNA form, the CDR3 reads TGTGCCAGCAGCATGGGGGGGCCCGGGGGCACAGATACGCAGTATTTT. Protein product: CASSMGGPGGTDTQYF.